This TCR beta chain appears in the sequencing data of a study of CD8 T cells in ankylosing spondylitis. General study results and limits: Roughly eight highly homologous variants made up a TCR beta motif that seemed to typify ankylosing spondylitis blood. Reportedly, significant enrichment of disease-linked clones occurred in matched ankylosing spondylitis synovial fluid.

Details on this clonotype: Its antigen is unknown. Germline and junction disagree at one end, which may indicate a read error.

Germline lookup yields CDR1 SGHAT and CDR2 FQNNGV. CDR3 length equals 13 residues. TCRdb reanalysed the 5' RACE reads using MiXCR and keeps one entry per CDR3 protein. The sample holds around 490,000 distinct CDR3 sequences, approximately 5% seen once. The clonotype comes from a male donor with ankylosing spondylitis. The J gene is TRBJ1-3, the V gene TRBV11-2, with D possibly being TRBD1 (6 bases). The specimen was blood, either unsorted or a sorted T cell fraction (not recorded which). Here the CDR3 reads CDSSLGQNNTIYF. The CDR3 DNA sequence: TGTGACAGCAGCTTGGGACAAAATAACACCATATATTTT. The variable domain in full, with the rest retrieved from reference TRBV11-2 and TRBJ1-3, is EAGVAQSPRYKIIEKRQSVAFWCNPISGHATLYWYQQILGQGPKLLIQFQNNGVVDDSQLPKDRFSAERLKGVDSTLKIQPAKLEDSAVYLCDSSLGQNNTIYFGEGSWLTVV.